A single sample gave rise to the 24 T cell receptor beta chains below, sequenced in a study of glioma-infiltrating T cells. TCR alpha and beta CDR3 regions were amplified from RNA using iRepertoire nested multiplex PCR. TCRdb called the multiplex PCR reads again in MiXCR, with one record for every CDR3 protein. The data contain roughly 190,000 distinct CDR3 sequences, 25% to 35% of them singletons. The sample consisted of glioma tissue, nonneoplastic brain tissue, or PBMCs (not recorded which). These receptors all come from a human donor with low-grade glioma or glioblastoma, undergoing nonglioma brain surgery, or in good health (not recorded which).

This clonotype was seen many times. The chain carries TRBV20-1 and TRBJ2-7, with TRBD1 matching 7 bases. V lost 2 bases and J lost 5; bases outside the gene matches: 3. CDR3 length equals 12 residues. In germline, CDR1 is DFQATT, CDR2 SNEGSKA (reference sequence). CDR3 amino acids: CSARTTGDEQYF. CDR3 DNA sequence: TGCAGTGCTAGAACAACAGGGGACGAGCAGTACTTC.

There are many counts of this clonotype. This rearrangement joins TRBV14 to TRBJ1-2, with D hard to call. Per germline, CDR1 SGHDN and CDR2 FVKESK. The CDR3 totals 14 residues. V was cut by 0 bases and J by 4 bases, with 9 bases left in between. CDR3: CASSQDVGSYGYTF. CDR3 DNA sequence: TGTGCCAGCAGCCAAGATGTCGGGAGCTATGGCTACACCTTC.

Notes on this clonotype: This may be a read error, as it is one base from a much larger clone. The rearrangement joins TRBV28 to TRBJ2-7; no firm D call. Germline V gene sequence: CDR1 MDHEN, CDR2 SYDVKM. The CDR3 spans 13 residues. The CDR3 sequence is CASRIQRSYEQCF. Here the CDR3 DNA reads TGTGCCAGCAGAATTCAGCGCTCCTACGAGCAGTGCTTC.

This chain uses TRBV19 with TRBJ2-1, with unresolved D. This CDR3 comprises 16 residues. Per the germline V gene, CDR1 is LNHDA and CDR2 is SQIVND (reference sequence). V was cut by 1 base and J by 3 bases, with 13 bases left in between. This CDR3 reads CASSIGEANYYNEQFF. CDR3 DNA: TGTGCCAGTAGTATAGGAGAGGCAAACTACTACAATGAGCAGTTCTTC.

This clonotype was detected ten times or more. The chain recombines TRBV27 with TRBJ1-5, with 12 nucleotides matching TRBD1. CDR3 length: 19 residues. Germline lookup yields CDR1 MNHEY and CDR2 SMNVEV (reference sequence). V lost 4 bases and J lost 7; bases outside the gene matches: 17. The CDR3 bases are TGTGCCAGCAGTTATAAGCAAATGGGGACAGGGGGCAGTGGACAGCCCCAGCATTTT. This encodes CASSYKQMGTGGSGQPQHF.

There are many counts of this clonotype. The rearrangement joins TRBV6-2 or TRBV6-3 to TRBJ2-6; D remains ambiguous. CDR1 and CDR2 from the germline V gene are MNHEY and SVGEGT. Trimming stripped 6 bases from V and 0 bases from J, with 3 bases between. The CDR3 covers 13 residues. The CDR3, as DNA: TGTGCCAGCAGCCGCTCTGGGGCCAACGTCCTGACTTTC. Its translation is CASSRSGANVLTF.

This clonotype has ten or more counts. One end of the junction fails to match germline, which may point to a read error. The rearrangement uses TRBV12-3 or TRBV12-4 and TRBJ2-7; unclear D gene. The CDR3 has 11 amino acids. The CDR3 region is CASSLFFEVHF. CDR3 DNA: TGTGCCAGCAGTTTATTCTTCGAGGTACACTTC.

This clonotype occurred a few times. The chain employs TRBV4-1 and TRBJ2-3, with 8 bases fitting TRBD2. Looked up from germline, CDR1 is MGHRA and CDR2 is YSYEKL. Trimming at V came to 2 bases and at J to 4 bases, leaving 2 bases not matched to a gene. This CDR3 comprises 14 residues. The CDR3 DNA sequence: TGCGCCAGCAGCCAAAGCGGGAGCGCAGATACGCAGTATTTT. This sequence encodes CASSQSGSADTQYF.

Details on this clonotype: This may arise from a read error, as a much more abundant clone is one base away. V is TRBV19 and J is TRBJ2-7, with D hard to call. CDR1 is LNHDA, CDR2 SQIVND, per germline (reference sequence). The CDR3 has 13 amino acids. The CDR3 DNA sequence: TGTGCCAGTAGTACGGCTTTCTCCTACGAGCAGCACTTC. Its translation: CASSTAFSYEQHF.

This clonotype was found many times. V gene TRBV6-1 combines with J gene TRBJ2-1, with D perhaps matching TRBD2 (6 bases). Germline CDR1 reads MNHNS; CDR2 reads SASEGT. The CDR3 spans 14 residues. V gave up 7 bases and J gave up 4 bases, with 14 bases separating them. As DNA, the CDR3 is TGTGCCAGCAAAAGAAGGCGGGAATACAATGAGCAGTTCTTC. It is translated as CASKRRREYNEQFF.

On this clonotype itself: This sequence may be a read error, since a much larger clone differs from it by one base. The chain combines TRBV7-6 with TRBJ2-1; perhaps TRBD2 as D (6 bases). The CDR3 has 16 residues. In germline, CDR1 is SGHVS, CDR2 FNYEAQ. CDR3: CASSRISGGSYNEQLF. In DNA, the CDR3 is TGTGCCAGCAGCAGAATTAGCGGAGGCTCCTACAATGAGCAGCTCTTC. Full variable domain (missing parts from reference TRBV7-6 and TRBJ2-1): GAGVSQSPRYKVTKRGQDVALRCDPISGHVSLYWYRQALGQGPEFLTYFNYEAQQDKSGLPNDRFSAERPEGSISTLTIQRTEQRDSAMYRCASSRISGGSYNEQLFGPGTRLTVL.

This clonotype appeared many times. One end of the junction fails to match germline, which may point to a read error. The CDR3 is CASSESSGFQGTQYF. CDR3 DNA sequence: TGTGCCAGCAGTGAATCTAGCGGGTTTCAAGGGACCCAGTACTTC. The chain employs TRBV2 and TRBJ2-5; 8 positions match TRBD2. The CDR3 runs to 15 residues. Germline V gene lookup returns CDR1 SNHLY and CDR2 FYNNEI.

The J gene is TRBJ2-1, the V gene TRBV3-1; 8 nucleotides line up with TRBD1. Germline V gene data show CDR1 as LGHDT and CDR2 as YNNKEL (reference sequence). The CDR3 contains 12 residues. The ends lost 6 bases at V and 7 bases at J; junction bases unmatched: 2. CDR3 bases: TGTGCCAGCAGAACAGGGGGGAATGAGCAGTTCTTC. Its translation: CASRTGGNEQFF.

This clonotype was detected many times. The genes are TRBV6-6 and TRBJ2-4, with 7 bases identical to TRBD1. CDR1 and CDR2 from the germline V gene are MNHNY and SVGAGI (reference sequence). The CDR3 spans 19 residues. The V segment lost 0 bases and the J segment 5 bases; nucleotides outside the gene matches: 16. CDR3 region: CASSYSPSPTGFKENIQYF. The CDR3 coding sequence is TGTGCCAGCAGTTACTCCCCTTCCCCGACAGGGTTTAAAGAAAACATTCAGTACTTC.

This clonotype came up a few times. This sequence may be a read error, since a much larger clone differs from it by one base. CDR3 protein: CASSFYGQWAEPQHF. In DNA, the CDR3 is TGTGCCAGCAGCTTTTACGGACAGTGGGCAGAGCCCCAGCATTTT. The chain uses TRBV7-2 and TRBJ1-5; D might be TRBD1 (6 bases). This CDR3 region has 15 residues. Trimming took off 3 bases at V and 8 bases at J, with 17 bases between the two ends. Looked up from germline, CDR1 is SGHTA and CDR2 is FQGNSA.

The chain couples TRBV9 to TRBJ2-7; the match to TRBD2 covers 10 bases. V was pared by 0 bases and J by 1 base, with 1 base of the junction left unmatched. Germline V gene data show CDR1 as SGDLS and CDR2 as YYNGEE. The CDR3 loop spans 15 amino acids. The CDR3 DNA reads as TGTGCCAGCAGCGTAGGTAGCGGGGGGTCCTACGAGCAGTACTTC. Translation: CASSVGSGGSYEQYF.

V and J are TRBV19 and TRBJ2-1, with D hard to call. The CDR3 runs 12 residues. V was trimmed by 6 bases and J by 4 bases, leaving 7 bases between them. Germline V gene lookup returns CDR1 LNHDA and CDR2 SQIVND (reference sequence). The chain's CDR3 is CASSPCYNEQFF. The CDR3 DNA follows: TGTGCCAGTAGCCCGTGTTACAATGAGCAGTTCTTC.

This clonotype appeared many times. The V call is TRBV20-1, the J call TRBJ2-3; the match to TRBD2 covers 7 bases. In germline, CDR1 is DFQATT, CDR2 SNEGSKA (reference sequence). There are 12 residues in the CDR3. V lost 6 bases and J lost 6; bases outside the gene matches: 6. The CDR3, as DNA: TGCAGTGCCCTAAGCGGGATTGATACGCAGTATTTT. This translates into CSALSGIDTQYF.

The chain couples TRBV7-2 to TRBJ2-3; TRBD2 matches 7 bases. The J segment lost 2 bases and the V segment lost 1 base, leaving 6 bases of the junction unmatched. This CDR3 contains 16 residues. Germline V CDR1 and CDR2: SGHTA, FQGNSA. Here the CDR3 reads CASSLEPGGLTDTQYF. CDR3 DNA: TGTGCCAGCAGCTTAGAACCGGGAGGCCTCACAGATACGCAGTATTTT.

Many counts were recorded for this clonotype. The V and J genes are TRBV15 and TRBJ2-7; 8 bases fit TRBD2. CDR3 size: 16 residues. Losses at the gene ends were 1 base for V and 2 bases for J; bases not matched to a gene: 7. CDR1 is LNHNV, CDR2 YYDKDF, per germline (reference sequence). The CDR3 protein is CATSRGGGRFTYEQYF. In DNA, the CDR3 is TGTGCCACCAGCAGAGGTGGCGGGAGGTTCACCTACGAGCAGTACTTC.

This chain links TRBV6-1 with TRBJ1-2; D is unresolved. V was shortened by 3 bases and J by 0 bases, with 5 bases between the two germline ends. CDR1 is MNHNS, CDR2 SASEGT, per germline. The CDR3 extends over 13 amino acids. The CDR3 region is CASSDGANYGYTF. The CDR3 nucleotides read TGTGCCAGCAGTGATGGGGCTAACTATGGCTACACCTTC.

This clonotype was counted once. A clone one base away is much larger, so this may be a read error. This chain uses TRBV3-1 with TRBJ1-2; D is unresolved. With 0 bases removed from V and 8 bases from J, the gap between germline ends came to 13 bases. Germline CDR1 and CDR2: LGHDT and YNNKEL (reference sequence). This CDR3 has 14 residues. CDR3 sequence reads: CASSQDLTAKGYTF. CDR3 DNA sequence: TGTGCCAGCAGCCAAGATTTAACGGCAAAGGGCTACACCTTC.

CDR3 nucleotides: TGTGCCAGCAGCCCTCGACAGACCATGAACACTGAAGCTTTCTTT. Translating it yields CASSPRQTMNTEAFF. The chain is built from TRBV9 and TRBJ1-1, with a weak D call TRBD1 (5 bases). Germline-derived CDR1 and CDR2 are SGDLS and YYNGEE. The CDR3 runs to 15 residues. Trimming removed 4 bases at V and 0 bases at J, with 13 bases between.

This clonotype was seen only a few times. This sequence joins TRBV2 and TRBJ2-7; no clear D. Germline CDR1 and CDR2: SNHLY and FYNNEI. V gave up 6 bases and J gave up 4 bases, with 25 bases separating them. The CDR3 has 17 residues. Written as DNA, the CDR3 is TGTGCCAGCAGGGGCCCCAGTTACATTTCGATTCGGTACGAGCAGTACTTC. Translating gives CASRGPSYISIRYEQYF.